This T cell receptor (beta chain) stems from a study of technical replicates of blood from several donors. The method was immunoSEQ multiplex PCR; TCRdb's version includes in-frame clones alone and lacks a portion of them. The sample gives roughly 80,000 clones, 90% to 95% of which show up once; about 0.4% is in the top ten. Germline-derived CDR1 and CDR2 are SGDLS and YYNGEE. This CDR3 spans 15 amino acids. V was clipped by 0 bases and J by 6 bases, with 16 bases between them. This chain connects TRBV9 to TRBJ2-7; D gene ambiguous. The TCR was taken from a human donor in good health. Sequencing input: T cells isolated from PBMCs. This CDR3 reads CASSVAHGQEVEQYF. The DNA for the CDR3 is TGTGCCAGCAGCGTAGCTCATGGCCAGGAAGTCGAGCAGTACTTC.